These 8 T cell receptor beta chains originate from one sample sequenced in a study of chemoradiotherapy in HPV16-positive cancers. Data came from immunoSEQ multiplex PCR; TCRdb stores just in-frame clones and leaves some out. Among about 5,000 clones, roughly 90% were seen once, and the ten largest hold approximately 3.1%. The specimen was tumor tissue, collected from a patient who underwent chemoradiotherapy. These receptors all come from a human donor with HPV-associated anogenital cancer.

This clone has just a few counts. This chain joins TRBV7-9 and TRBJ2-2; 7 bases are shared with TRBD2. The CDR3 covers 14 residues. The V and J ends lost 6 bases and 1 base, in that order; junction bases with no gene match: 2. CDR1 SEHNR and CDR2 FQNEAQ come from the germline V gene (reference sequence). The CDR3 region has the DNA TGTGCCAGCAGACGGGGGGAGAACACCGGGGAGCTGTTTTTT. This encodes CASRRGENTGELFF.

The chain is built from TRBV5-5 and TRBJ2-7; no clear D. The CDR3 consists of 13 residues. CDR1 is SGHKS, CDR2 YYEKEE, per germline (reference sequence). V shed 4 bases and J shed 3 bases, with 11 bases lying between them. The CDR3 coding sequence is TGTGCCAGCAGCCGGACCTCGAGCTACGAGCAGTACTTC. Its translation is CASSRTSSYEQYF.

The CDR3, as DNA: TGTGCCAGCAGCAGCGGACAGATGAACACTGAAGCTTTCTTT. It is translated as CASSSGQMNTEAFF. This sequence joins TRBV5-6 and TRBJ1-1; perhaps TRBD1 as D (6 bases). The CDR3 spans 14 residues. Trimming cost V 4 bases and J 0 bases, with 10 bases left between them. In germline, CDR1 is SGHDT, CDR2 YYEEEE.

This chain connects TRBV19 to TRBJ2-7, with a tentative D call TRBD1 (5 bases). Germline V CDR1 and CDR2: LNHDA, SQIVND (reference sequence). Trimming pared 3 bases from V and 3 bases from J, leaving 15 bases between. The CDR3 contains 15 residues. The CDR3 protein is CASSIKGPGGYEQYF. The CDR3 DNA follows: TGTGCCAGTAGTATTAAGGGGCCCGGCGGCTACGAGCAGTACTTC.

The CDR3 here is CASRTQGIYGYTF. CDR3 nucleotides: TGTGCCAGCAGAACACAGGGTATCTATGGCTACACCTTC. This chain connects TRBV6-5 to TRBJ1-2, with D possibly being TRBD1 (6 bases). V lost 6 bases and J 4 bases, leaving 12 bases between the germline ends. The CDR3 has 13 residues. Germline V lookup: CDR1 MNHEY, CDR2 SVGAGI.

The V gene is TRBV10-1, the J gene TRBJ1-1; D not certain. This CDR3 spans 11 amino acids. V lost 2 bases, J lost 4 bases, and 2 bases lay in between. Germline loops: CDR1 WNHNN, CDR2 SYGVQD (reference sequence). CDR3 DNA sequence: TGCGCCAGCAGTGAGGGCACTGAAGCTTTCTTT. Translation: CASSEGTEAFF.

The chain is built from TRBV6-4 and TRBJ2-2, with a weak D call TRBD1 (5 bases). Between the trimmed V and J ends, which lost 2 bases and 3 bases, there was a span of 7 bases. From germline, CDR1 is MRHNA and CDR2 SNTAGT. This CDR3 comprises 14 residues. The CDR3 reads CASSDATDTGELFF. The CDR3, as DNA: TGTGCCAGCAGTGACGCGACAGACACCGGGGAGCTGTTTTTT.

The genes are TRBV16 and TRBJ1-6; tentatively, D is TRBD1 (5 bases). This CDR3 comprises 13 residues. Trimming shortened V by 2 bases and J by 9 bases, and 8 bases separated the two germline ends. Germline V gene data show CDR1 as KGHSY and CDR2 as FQNENV. CDR3 nucleotides: TGTGCCAGCAGCCAAACTAGGGGTTCACCCCTCCACTTT. This gives the protein CASSQTRGSPLHF.